Listed below are T cell receptor beta chains from one sample, sequenced in a study of Graves' ophthalmopathy and Graves' hyperthyroidism. MiXCR, run by TCRdb on the multiplex PCR reads, gives a single entry per CDR3 protein. The sample consists of hundreds of thousands of distinct CDR3 sequences, around a fifth of them appearing once. The sequencing input was peripheral blood. The receptors here all came from a woman between 18 and 30 years old with stable Graves' hyperthyroidism. Some clones in this sample may be carry-over from other donors' samples. CDR3s include the opening cysteine and the closing phenylalanine or tryptophan. Fields, in order: clone size, J gene, D gene, V gene, CDR3 protein, CDR3 DNA. D genes are given only for firm matches. Clone size is stated in some rows and not others, as once, few, many or a class when expanded.

>few|TRBJ2-7|TRBD1|TRBV5-1
CASTPGTESYEQYF
TGCGCCAGCACACCCGGGACAGAGAGCTACGAGCAGTACTTC
>.|TRBJ2-7|.|TRBV6-5
CASSYSSRFPYEQYF
TGTGCCAGCAGTTACTCGAGCAGGTTCCCCTACGAGCAGTACTTC
>many|TRBJ2-7|.|TRBV5-1
CASSFQGPHEQYF
TGCGCCAGCAGCTTTCAGGGCCCTCACGAGCAGTACTTC
>.|TRBJ2-5|.|TRBV29-1
CSVLGPGGETQYF
TGCAGCGTTCTCGGGCCCGGGGGAGAGACCCAGTACTTC
>few|TRBJ2-2|TRBD1|TRBV6-5
CASRFQGARGTGELCF
TGTGCCAGCAGGTTTCAGGGGGCTCGGGGCACCGGGGAGCTGTGTTTT
>many|TRBJ2-7|.|TRBV12-3/TRBV12-4
CASGNFYQQYF
TGTGCCAGCGGGAATTTCTACCAGCAGTACTTC
>many|TRBJ1-1|.|TRBV20-1
CSAREDSLTEAFF
TGCAGTGCTAGGGAGGACAGTCTCACTGAAGCTTTCTTT
>many|TRBJ1-1|.|TRBV4-1
CASRLMGVGGEAFF
TGCGCCAGCAGATTAATGGGGGTAGGGGGTGAAGCTTTCTTT
>many|TRBJ1-5|.|TRBV18
CASSPLDGGNQPQHF
TGTGCCAGCTCACCCTTGGACGGGGGCAATCAGCCCCAGCATTTT
>.|TRBJ2-7|TRBD2|TRBV6-5
CASSYIGEGEQYF
TGTGCCAGCAGTTACATAGGGGAGGGCGAGCAGTACTTC
>few|TRBJ2-6|.|TRBV18
CASSQLLSGANVLTF
TGTGCCAGCTCACAACTCCTCTCTGGGGCCAACGTCCTGACTTTC
>.|TRBJ1-6|.|TRBV5-1
CASSLVPTYALNSPLHF
TGCGCCAGCAGCTTGGTACCAACTTACGCCCTTAATTCACCCCTCCACTTT